Sequencing of this T cell receptor (beta chain) was carried out in a study of control samples from healthy donors and cancer patients. Germline CDR1 MNHNY, CDR2 SVGAGI (reference sequence). The V end lost 2 bases, the J end lost 5 bases, and 10 bases lay between the germline ends. The CDR3 extends over 14 amino acids. Produced via immunoSEQ multiplex PCR; TCRdb's table is partial and in-frame only. The data hold around 110,000 clones, with 93% observed a single time. The specimen was blood. The chain is built from TRBV6-6 and TRBJ1-5; D remains unclear. The sequence derives from a young man in good health. CDR3 bases: TGTGCCAGCAGTTACCGCGGGGTTGATCAGCCCCAGCATTTT. Amino acids: CASSYRGVDQPQHF.